The 26 T cell receptor beta chains below were found in one sample sequenced in a study of blood T cells in healthy people across ages. The second PCR ran about 6 to 11 cycles with a sample-barcoded 5' primer and J-beta primers. TCRdb processed the 5' RACE reads anew with MiXCR; each CDR3 protein has one entry. Of some 900,000 distinct CDR3 sequences listed, roughly 52% were seen once; the top ten hold over 10%. The sample comprised blood. The receptors derive from a man aged 25 to 40 in good health.

The gene calls are TRBV5-1 and TRBJ2-7, with 11 bases lining up with TRBD1. With V trimmed by 0 bases and J by 3 bases, 11 bases remained unmatched. Per the germline V gene, CDR1 is SGHRS and CDR2 is YFSETQ. The CDR3 has 18 residues. The DNA of the CDR3 is TGCGCCAGCAGCTTGGAGCCTACCACCGGGACAGGGGGCTACGAGCAGTACTTC. It codes for CASSLEPTTGTGGYEQYF.

The chain uses TRBV3-1 and TRBJ2-7; TRBD1 might be the D (6 bases). CDR3 length equals 15 residues. Trimming took 4 bases from V and 3 from J, leaving 16 bases between them. Germline lookup yields CDR1 LGHDT and CDR2 YNNKEL (reference sequence). The CDR3 DNA is TGTGCCAGCAGCCCCCGACAGGTGATTCTCTACGAGCAGTACTTC. Protein sequence: CASSPRQVILYEQYF.

In this sample, this clonotype turned up a few times. This chain uses TRBV2 with TRBJ2-1; 8 positions match TRBD1. Losses at the gene ends were 0 bases for V and 6 bases for J; bases not matched to a gene: 7. The CDR3 runs 16 residues. Germline V gives CDR1 SNHLY, CDR2 FYNNEI. As DNA, the CDR3 is TGTGCCAGCAGTGAAGCATGGGACAGGCCTCTCAATGAGCAGTTCTTC. This codes for CASSEAWDRPLNEQFF. The variable domain in full, completed from reference TRBV2 and TRBJ2-1, reads EPEVTQTPSHQVTQMGQEVILRCVPISNHLYFYWYRQILGQKVEFLVSFYNNEISEKSEIFDDQFSVERPDGSNFTLKIRSTKLEDSAMYFCASSEAWDRPLNEQFFGPGTRLTVL.

The chain has TRBV27 and TRBJ2-5; 8 bases agree with TRBD2. The CDR3 contains 16 residues. CDR1 and CDR2 from the germline V gene are MNHEY and SMNVEV (reference sequence). Unmatched junction bases numbered 7, after V lost 0 bases and J lost 4 bases. The chain's CDR3 is CASSLSTGGPGETQYF. The DNA for the CDR3 is TGTGCCAGCAGTTTATCGACGGGGGGGCCAGGAGAGACCCAGTACTTC.

The chain carries TRBV11-3 and TRBJ2-1; 11 nucleotides align to TRBD2. CDR1 and CDR2 (germline): SGHNT, YENEEA. This CDR3 is 17 amino acids long. After removal of 3 bases from V and 4 bases from J, the junction contained 8 bases not matched to a gene. The CDR3 sequence is CASSFLSGGASYNEQFF. The DNA for the CDR3 is TGTGCCAGCAGCTTCCTTAGCGGGGGGGCGTCATACAATGAGCAGTTCTTC.

This clonotype came up once. The chain has TRBV7-9 and TRBJ2-6; D remains ambiguous. The germline gives CDR1 SEHNR, CDR2 FQNEAQ (reference sequence). The length of the CDR3 is 17 residues. Trimming took 4 bases from V and 2 from J, leaving 15 bases between them. The CDR3 loop reads CASSSSSRTAGANVLTF. CDR3 sequence (DNA): TGTGCCAGCAGCTCCAGCTCGAGGACGGCTGGGGCCAACGTCCTGACTTTC.

The V and J genes are TRBV7-2 and TRBJ2-3; 11 bases agree with TRBD2. Germline lookup yields CDR1 SGHTA and CDR2 FQGNSA. The CDR3 has 19 residues. Trimming cost V 5 bases and J 2 bases; bases outside gene matches: 15. The CDR3 reads CASSDFHGTSGGNTDTQYF. The CDR3 nucleotides read TGTGCCAGCAGCGACTTCCACGGGACTAGCGGCGGAAACACAGATACGCAGTATTTT.

With respect to this clonotype: An end of the junction does not agree with germline; a read error may underlie this. The rearrangement links TRBV3-1 to TRBJ2-4, with D uncertain. The J call may be in error: the DNA end matches TRBJ2-7 better. In germline, CDR1 is LGHDT, CDR2 YNNKEL (reference sequence). This CDR3 is built from 14 residues. CDR3 nucleotides: TGTGCCGGCAGCCAAGCGTTGGGGTTCAACGAGCAGTACTTC. Translating gives CAGSQALGFNEQYF.

This clonotype was observed a few times. This sequence joins TRBV13 and TRBJ2-5; 10 nucleotides line up with TRBD1. V lost 4 bases and J lost 4; bases outside the gene matches: 3. CDR3 size: 14 residues. From germline, CDR1 is PRHDT and CDR2 FYEKMQ (reference sequence). This CDR3 reads CASSSGTGVETQYF. The DNA for the CDR3 is TGTGCCAGCAGCTCCGGGACAGGGGTAGAGACCCAGTACTTC.

The CDR3 protein is CASSPRLRGTGYNEQFF. The DNA of the CDR3 is TGTGCCAGCTCACCACGGTTGCGGGGGACAGGCTACAATGAGCAGTTCTTC. This rearrangement joins TRBV18 to TRBJ2-1, with D tentatively TRBD1 (8 bases). The V and J ends lost 1 base and 3 bases respectively, with 16 bases between them. In germline, CDR1 is KGHSH, CDR2 LQKENI. The CDR3 totals 17 residues. The full variable domain, rest sourced from reference TRBV18 and TRBJ2-1, is NAGVMQNPRHLVRRRGQEARLRCSPMKGHSHVYWYRQLPEEGLKFMVYLQKENIIDESGMPKERFSAEFPKEGPSILRIQQVVRGDSAAYFCASSPRLRGTGYNEQFFGPGTRLTVL.

The gene calls are TRBV11-3 and TRBJ2-5, with D unresolved. Between the trimmed V and J ends, which lost 1 base and 5 bases, there was a span of 11 bases. CDR3 size: 14 residues. Germline V lookup: CDR1 SGHNT, CDR2 YENEEA. This CDR3 reads CASSLVVGRETQYF. The CDR3 DNA follows: TGTGCCAGCAGCTTAGTCGTGGGTAGGGAGACCCAGTACTTC.

The chain recombines TRBV20-1 with TRBJ2-3; D might be TRBD2 (6 bases). The CDR3 has 15 amino acids. Germline V CDR1 and CDR2: DFQATT, SNEGSKA (reference sequence). V dropped 0 bases and J dropped 4 bases, with 14 bases sitting between them. The CDR3 nucleotides read TGCAGTGCTAGAGACGGTGGATTAGCGGCAGATACGCAGTATTTT. It encodes CSARDGGLAADTQYF.

This clonotype was detected a few times. V usage is TRBV6-2 or TRBV6-3 and J usage is TRBJ2-3; 8 bases fit TRBD2. Losses at the gene ends were 0 bases for V and 7 bases for J; bases not matched to a gene: 3. The CDR3 totals 14 residues. Per the germline V gene, CDR1 is MNHEY and CDR2 is SVGEGT. The CDR3 region has the DNA TGTGCCAGCAGTTACTCGGGACTAGAACATACGCAGTATTTT. It is translated as CASSYSGLEHTQYF.

The rearrangement uses TRBV10-3 and TRBJ2-5; TRBD1 is a possible D gene (6 bases). V lost 7 bases to trimming and J lost 5 bases, with 14 bases between them. The CDR3 loop spans 13 amino acids. Germline CDR1 is ENHRY and CDR2 is SYGVKD. The CDR3 loop is CAITTGLGETQYF. The CDR3 bases are TGTGCCATCACGACAGGTTTGGGGGAGACCCAGTACTTC.

This clonotype was seen a handful of times. The rearrangement links TRBV28 to TRBJ2-5, with 11 bases that match TRBD2. Germline assignment: CDR1 MDHEN and CDR2 SYDVKM. CDR3 length: 15 residues. Germline trimming cut 5 bases from V and 6 bases from J; bases unmatched to any gene: 8. CDR3 amino acids: CASSMSTSGGQTQYF. CDR3 bases: TGTGCCAGCAGTATGTCAACTAGCGGGGGCCAGACCCAGTACTTC. The full variable domain, in which reference TRBV28 and TRBJ2-5 provide the parts outside the CDR3, is DVKVTQSSRYLVKRTGEKVFLECVQDMDHENMFWYRQDPGLGLRLIYFSYDVKMKEKGDIPEGYSVSREKKERFSLILESASTNQTSMYLCASSMSTSGGQTQYFGPGTRLLVL.

This clonotype showed up just a few times. The V call is TRBV9, the J call TRBJ2-1; no clear D gene. From germline, CDR1 is SGDLS and CDR2 YYNGEE. V was trimmed by 0 bases and J by 3 bases, leaving 16 bases between them. The CDR3 is made up of 17 amino acids. CDR3: CASSVAAMEQNYNEQFF. Written as DNA, the CDR3 is TGTGCCAGCAGCGTAGCTGCCATGGAACAGAACTACAATGAGCAGTTCTTC.

This chain links TRBV20-1 with TRBJ2-7; 7 bases fit TRBD2. J was trimmed by 0 bases and V by 0 bases; bases with no gene match: 5. CDR3 length: 15 residues. Per the germline V gene, CDR1 is DFQATT and CDR2 is SNEGSKA (reference sequence). In nucleotides, the CDR3 is TGCAGTGCTAGAGAGGGTCCGGGGGGCTCCTACGAGCAGTACTTC. Its protein is CSAREGPGGSYEQYF.

The chain links TRBV29-1 to TRBJ2-5; D gene ambiguous. Trimming left V 6 bases short and J 5 bases short, with 16 bases between. The CDR3 has 13 residues. The germline CDR1 and CDR2 sequences are SQVTM and ANQGSEA. CDR3 amino acids: CSVADGLGETQYF. The CDR3 region has the DNA TGCAGCGTGGCGGACGGGCTAGGGGAGACCCAGTACTTC. Complete variable domain (other parts from reference TRBV29-1 and TRBJ2-5): SAVISQKPSRDICQRGTSLTIQCQVDSQVTMMFWYRQQPGQSLTLIATANQGSEATYESGFVIDKFPISRPNLTFSTLTVSNMSPEDSSIYLCSVADGLGETQYFGPGTRLLVL.

The table lists this clonotype with a few counts. The genes are TRBV20-1 and TRBJ2-1, with D tentatively TRBD2 (6 bases). CDR3 length: 15 amino acids. Germline V gene sequence: CDR1 DFQATT, CDR2 SNEGSKA (reference sequence). Trimming took 6 bases from V and 3 from J, leaving 18 bases between them. The CDR3 DNA reads TGCAGTGCCGGATGGGGAGGAGACGTCTACAATGAGCAGTTCTTC. It specifies CSAGWGGDVYNEQFF.

This clonotype has only a few counts. The J gene is TRBJ1-4, the V gene TRBV4-1, with 7 positions matching TRBD1. Germline V CDR1 and CDR2: MGHRA, YSYEKL. CDR3 length: 16 residues. Trimming at V came to 5 bases and at J to 8 bases, leaving 14 bases not matched to a gene. CDR3 loop: CASSDDRALRNEKLFF. In nucleotides, the CDR3 is TGCGCCAGCAGCGACGACAGGGCCCTACGAAACGAAAAACTGTTTTTT.

The table lists this clonotype with many counts. The chain joins TRBV20-1 to TRBJ1-4; 11 bases align to TRBD1. V was clipped by 5 bases and J by 8 bases; unmatched bases: 10. Germline loops: CDR1 DFQATT, CDR2 SNEGSKA (reference sequence). This CDR3 has 15 residues. Here the CDR3 reads CSAAPGTGGREKLFF. The DNA for the CDR3 is TGCAGTGCTGCCCCCGGGACAGGGGGTCGGGAAAAACTGTTTTTT.

Of note for this clonotype: One junction end disagrees with the germline gene, perhaps due to a read error. The chain is built from TRBV7-8 and TRBJ2-3; 7 bases fit TRBD2. The CDR3 is made up of 16 amino acids. Germline V gene data show CDR1 as SGHVS and CDR2 as FQNEAQ. CDR3: CASGLGRGRGTDTQYF. The DNA of the CDR3 is TGTGCCAGCGGCTTAGGACGGGGGAGGGGCACAGATACGCAGTATTTT.

As regards this clonotype: A much larger clone differs by one base, so this may be a read error. The chain is built from TRBV5-1 and TRBJ2-7; TRBD2 matches 8 bases. After removal of 4 bases from V and 9 bases from J, the junction contained 15 bases not matched to a gene. The CDR3 extends over 15 amino acids. Germline CDR1 SGHRS, CDR2 YFSETQ. CDR3 region: CASSPDSYGGERQYF. CDR3 nucleotide sequence: TGCGCCAGCAGCCCTGACAGTTACGGGGGGGAGAGGCAGTACTTC.

V and J are TRBV4-1 and TRBJ1-6; possible D gene TRBD1, 6 bases. The CDR3 is 17 residues long. The germline V gene has CDR1 MGHRA and CDR2 YSYEKL. V lost 0 bases to trimming and J lost 7 bases, with 16 bases between them. The CDR3 region has the DNA TGCGCCAGCAGCCAAGAAGGCAACAGGGTGGGGAATTCACCCCTCCACTTT. This sequence encodes CASSQEGNRVGNSPLHF.

This clonotype was observed a few times. The V call is TRBV6-5, the J call TRBJ2-7; 7 bases match TRBD1. There are 14 residues in the CDR3. The V gene's germline CDR1 is MNHEY and CDR2 SVGAGI. V lost 5 bases, J lost 4 bases, and 8 bases stayed unmatched. In DNA form, the CDR3 reads TGTGCCAGCAGTCAGGCGACAGGGTCATACGAGCAGTACTTC. It yields the protein CASSQATGSYEQYF.

The CDR3 DNA follows: TGTGCCACCAGTGAGTCGGACTTTGACGAGCAGTTCTTC. Residues: CATSESDFDEQFF. The V call is TRBV24-1, the J call TRBJ2-1; tentatively, D is TRBD2 (5 bases). V was pared by 4 bases and J by 10 bases, with 13 bases between. The CDR3 totals 13 residues. CDR1 and CDR2 from the germline V gene are KGHDR and SFDVKD.